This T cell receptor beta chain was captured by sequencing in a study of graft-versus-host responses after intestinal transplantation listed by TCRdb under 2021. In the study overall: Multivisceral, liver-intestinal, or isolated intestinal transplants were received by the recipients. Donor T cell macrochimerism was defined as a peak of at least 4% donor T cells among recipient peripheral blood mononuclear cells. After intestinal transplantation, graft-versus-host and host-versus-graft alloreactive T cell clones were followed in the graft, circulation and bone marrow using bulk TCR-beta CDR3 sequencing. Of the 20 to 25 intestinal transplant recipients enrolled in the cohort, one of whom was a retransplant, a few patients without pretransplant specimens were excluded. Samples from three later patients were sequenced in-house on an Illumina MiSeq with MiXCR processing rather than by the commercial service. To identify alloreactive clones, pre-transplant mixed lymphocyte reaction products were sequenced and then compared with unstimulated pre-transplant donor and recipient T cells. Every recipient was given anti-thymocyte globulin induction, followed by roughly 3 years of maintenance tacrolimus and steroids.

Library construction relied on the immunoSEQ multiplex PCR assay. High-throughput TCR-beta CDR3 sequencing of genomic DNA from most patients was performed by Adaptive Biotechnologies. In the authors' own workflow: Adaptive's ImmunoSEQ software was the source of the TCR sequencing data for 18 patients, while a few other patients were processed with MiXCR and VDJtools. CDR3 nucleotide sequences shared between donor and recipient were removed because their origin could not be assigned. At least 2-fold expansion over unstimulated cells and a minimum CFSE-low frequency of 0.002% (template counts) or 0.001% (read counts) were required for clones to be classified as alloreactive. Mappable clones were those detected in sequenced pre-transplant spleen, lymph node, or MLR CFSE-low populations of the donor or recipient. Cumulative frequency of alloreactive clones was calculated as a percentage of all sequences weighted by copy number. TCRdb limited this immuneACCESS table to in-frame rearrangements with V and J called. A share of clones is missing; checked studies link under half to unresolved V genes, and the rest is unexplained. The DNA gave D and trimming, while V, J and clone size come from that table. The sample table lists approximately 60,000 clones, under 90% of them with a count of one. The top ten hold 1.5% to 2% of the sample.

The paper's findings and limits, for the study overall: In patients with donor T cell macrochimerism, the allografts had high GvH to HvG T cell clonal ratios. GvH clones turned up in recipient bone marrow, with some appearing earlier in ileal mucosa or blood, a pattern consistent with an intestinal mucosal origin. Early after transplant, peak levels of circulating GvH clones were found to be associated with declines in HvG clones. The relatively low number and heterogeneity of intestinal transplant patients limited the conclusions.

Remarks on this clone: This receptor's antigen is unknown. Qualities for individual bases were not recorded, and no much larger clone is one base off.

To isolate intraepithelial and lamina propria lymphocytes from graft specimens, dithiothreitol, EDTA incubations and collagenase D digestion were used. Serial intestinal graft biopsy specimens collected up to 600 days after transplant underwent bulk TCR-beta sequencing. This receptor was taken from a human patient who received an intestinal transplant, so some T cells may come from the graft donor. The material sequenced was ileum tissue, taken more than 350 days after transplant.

The CDR3 is CASTRYSNQPQHF. At the DNA level, the sequence is TGTGCCAGCACCCGATACAGCAATCAGCCCCAGCATTTT. The chain is encoded by TRBV6-6 joined to TRBJ1-5, with no confident D gene call. Taken from cysteine to phenylalanine, the CDR3 has 13 residues. The kept DNA is CDR3 alone, 39 bases in frame from the first base. CDR1 is given as MNHNY and CDR2 as SVGAGI, both from the germline V gene (reference sequence). V loses 7 bases, J loses 1 base, and the germline ends lie 8 bases apart.